The rows below give T cell receptor beta chains drawn from one sample of a study of blood T cell repertoires in COVID-19. Assay used: immunoSEQ multiplex PCR; TCRdb lists only in-frame clones, some missing. The repertoire holds 97,000 or so clones, with about 80% as singletons. Sample: peripheral blood. These receptors all come from a man aged 55 to 70 with acute or convalescent COVID-19. Both conserved end residues are part of each CDR3. The order of the fields is CDR3 protein, CDR3 DNA, clone size, D gene, V gene, J gene. The D gene is left open where the match is weak. Rows give clone size only sometimes, using once, few, many, or a class for an expanded clone.

CASSLGTAQETQYF	TGCGCCAGCAGCCTCGGGACAGCCCAAGAGACCCAGTACTTC	.	TRBD1	TRBV4-1	TRBJ2-5
CSAPDREEGGYTF	TGCAGCGCTCCCGACAGGGAAGAGGGTGGCTACACCTTC	once	TRBD1	TRBV29-1	TRBJ1-2
CASSQDRSTGRWNTEAFF	TGCGCCAGCAGCCAAGATCGATCGACAGGGCGATGGAACACTGAAGCTTTCTTT	.	TRBD1	TRBV4-1	TRBJ1-1
CAWDNRKKNIQYF	TGTGCATGGGACAATCGTAAGAAAAACATTCAGTACTTC	.	.	TRBV30	TRBJ2-4
CASSAQTGTYGYTF	TGCGCCAGCAGCGCCCAGACGGGAACCTATGGCTACACCTTC	.	.	TRBV4-3	TRBJ1-2
CASSQPLAGGRTDTQYF	TGTGCCAGCAGCCAACCGCTAGCGGGGGGGCGGACAGATACGCAGTATTTT	.	TRBD2	TRBV14	TRBJ2-3
CASSPSTMNTGELFF	TGCGCCAGCAGCCCCTCGACAATGAACACCGGGGAGCTGTTTTTT	.	.	TRBV4-1	TRBJ2-2
CASRPRQDSNQPQHF	TGTGCCAGTAGACCACGACAGGATAGCAATCAGCCCCAGCATTTT	.	.	TRBV19	TRBJ1-5
CASGFHRWGDTEAFF	TGTGCTAGTGGTTTCCACAGGTGGGGGGACACTGAAGCTTTCTTT	.	.	TRBV12-5	TRBJ1-1
CACGQGAGSPLHF	TGTGCCTGCGGACAGGGGGCTGGGTCACCCCTCCACTTT	.	TRBD1	TRBV30	TRBJ1-6
CASRPRTGENTEAFF	TGTGCCAGCAGACCCCGGACAGGGGAGAACACTGAAGCTTTCTTT	.	TRBD1	TRBV2	TRBJ1-1
CATVTGRNTEAFF	TGTGCCACCGTGACAGGGAGAAACACTGAAGCTTTCTTT	.	TRBD1	TRBV6-5	TRBJ1-1
CASSLARDSGYTF	TGTGCCAGCAGTTTAGCCAGGGACAGCGGCTACACCTTC	.	TRBD1	TRBV12-3/TRBV12-4	TRBJ1-2
CASSYDSRGYTGELFF	TGTGCCAGCAGTTACGATAGCAGGGGATATACCGGGGAGCTGTTTTTT	.	.	TRBV6-5	TRBJ2-2
CATSIGGAGANVLTF	TGTGCCACCAGCATAGGGGGCGCTGGGGCCAACGTCCTGACTTTC	.	TRBD1	TRBV24-1	TRBJ2-6
CASRNRGPGYTF	TGTGCCAGCAGAAACAGGGGGCCTGGCTACACCTTC	.	TRBD1	TRBV2	TRBJ1-2
CASSLAGWQFF	TGTGCCAGCAGTCTAGCGGGATGGCAGTTCTTC	.	TRBD2	TRBV6-2/TRBV6-3	TRBJ2-1
CASSTRVPVQEQFF	TGTGCCAGTAGTACCAGGGTTCCCGTACAGGAGCAGTTCTTC	.	.	TRBV19	TRBJ2-1
CASSRIPEGRQPQHF	TGTGCCAGCAGTCGAATCCCTGAGGGAAGACAGCCCCAGCATTTT	few	.	TRBV25-1	TRBJ1-5
CSNGTANTEAFF	TGCAGCAACGGGACAGCGAACACTGAAGCTTTCTTT	.	TRBD1	TRBV29-1	TRBJ1-1
CASRVGLAGYNEQFF	TGTGCCAGCAGGGTCGGACTAGCGGGCTACAATGAGCAGTTCTTC	.	TRBD2	TRBV6-5	TRBJ2-1
CATSDPSTRNEQFF	TGTGCCACCAGTGACCCGTCGACAAGGAATGAGCAGTTCTTC	.	.	TRBV24-1	TRBJ2-1
CAWSHVVLETQYF	TGTGCCTGGAGCCACGTAGTTCTGGAGACCCAGTACTTC	.	.	TRBV30	TRBJ2-5